This T cell receptor (beta chain) came from a study of blood T cell repertoires in COVID-19. At the level of the study: PBMCs, B-cell-depleted T cells, or T cells provided the cDNA or gDNA that made up the material.

The germline gives CDR1 SGHRS, CDR2 YFSETQ. The length of the CDR3 is 14 residues. Trimming stripped 4 bases from V and 1 base from J, with 11 bases between. Method: immunoSEQ multiplex PCR; TCRdb's copy keeps in-frame clones and lacks some. The table has 95,000 to 150,000 clones, nearly 90% seen once; the top ten hold around 4%. This receptor was identified in a woman aged 55-69 years with COVID-19, enrolled during active disease. The sequenced material came from peripheral blood. The chain couples TRBV5-1 to TRBJ2-5; D possibly corresponds to TRBD1 (6 bases). The CDR3 is CASSEGQIQETQYF. The CDR3 DNA sequence: TGCGCCAGCAGCGAAGGACAGATCCAAGAGACCCAGTACTTC.